The source of this T cell receptor (beta chain) is a study of blood T cell repertoires in COVID-19. Study in general: Sites across the United States, Italy and Spain contributed samples from acute and convalescent COVID-19. T cells, B-cell-depleted T cells, or PBMCs supplied cDNA or gDNA.

Original processing methods: Amplification of reference gene primers was used by the study to estimate nucleated cell counts. Generated by immunoSEQ multiplex PCR, the TCRdb table keeps only in-frame clones and is missing some. That table supplies the V and J calls and clone size; D and trimming were determined from the DNA. The repertoire holds 220,000 or so clones, with 75% to 90% as singletons. Trimming cost V 6 bases and J 7 bases; bases outside gene matches: 0. This CDR3 is built from 12 residues. Germline CDR1 MDHEN, CDR2 SYDVKM. Patients at the Seattle site were enrolled during active infection and followed longitudinally.

Material: peripheral blood. The sequence was collected from a woman aged 80 or over with COVID-19, enrolled during active disease. V usage is TRBV28 and J usage is TRBJ1-6; 7 bases are shared with TRBD1. The chain's CDR3 is CASRTGNSPLHF. In DNA form, the CDR3 reads TGTGCCAGCAGGACAGGGAATTCACCCCTCCACTTT.